This T cell receptor beta chain was retrieved from a study of blood T cells in healthy people across ages. In the study overall: T cells yielded about one barcoded beta molecule per two cells through template switching.

A note on this clonotype: The target antigen is unknown.

The authors ran a second PCR of 7 to 11 cycles using a sample-barcoded 5' primer and a J-beta primer mix. TCRdb redid the calling of the 5' RACE reads with MiXCR, one entry per CDR3 protein. The sample holds under 800,000 distinct CDR3 sequences, more than 40% seen once. Findings of the study overall: The study could not conclusively compare naive and antigen-experienced cells, given its unsorted PBMCs.

V was pared by 2 bases and J by 6 bases, with 6 bases of the junction left unmatched. CDR3 length: 16 amino acids. Donors gave around 9.8 milliliters of peripheral blood apiece. They isolated at least 6 million PBMCs from each sample. This chain links TRBV12-3 or TRBV12-4 with TRBJ2-2; 10 nucleotides agree with TRBD2. The sample comprised blood. The receptor comes from a woman in her sixties or seventies in good health. CDR3 amino acids: CASSLSSGSVSGELFF. DNA of the CDR3: TGTGCCAGCAGTTTATCTAGCGGGAGTGTTTCCGGGGAGCTGTTTTTT.